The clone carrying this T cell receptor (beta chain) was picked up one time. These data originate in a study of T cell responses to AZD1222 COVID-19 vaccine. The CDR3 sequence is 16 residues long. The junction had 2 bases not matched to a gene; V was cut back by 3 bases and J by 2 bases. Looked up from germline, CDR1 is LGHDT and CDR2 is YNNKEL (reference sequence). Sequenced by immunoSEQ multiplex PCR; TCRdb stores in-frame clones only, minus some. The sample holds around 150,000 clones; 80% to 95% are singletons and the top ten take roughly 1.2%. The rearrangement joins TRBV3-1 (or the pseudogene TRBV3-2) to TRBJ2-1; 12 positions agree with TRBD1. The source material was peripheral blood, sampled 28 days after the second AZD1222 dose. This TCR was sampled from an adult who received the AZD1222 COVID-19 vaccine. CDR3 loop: CASSQGTGGAYNEQFF. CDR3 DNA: TGTGCCAGCAGCCAGGGGACAGGGGGCGCCTACAATGAGCAGTTCTTC.